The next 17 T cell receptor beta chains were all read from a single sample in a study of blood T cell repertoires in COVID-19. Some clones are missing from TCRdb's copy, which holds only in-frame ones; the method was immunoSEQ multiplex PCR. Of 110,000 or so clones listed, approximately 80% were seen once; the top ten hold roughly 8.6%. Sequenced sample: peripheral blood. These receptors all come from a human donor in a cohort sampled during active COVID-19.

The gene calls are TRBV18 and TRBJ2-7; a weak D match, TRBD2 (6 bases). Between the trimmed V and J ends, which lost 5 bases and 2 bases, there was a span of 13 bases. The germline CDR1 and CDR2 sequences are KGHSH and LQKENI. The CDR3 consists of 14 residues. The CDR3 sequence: CASSDRDFTYEQYF. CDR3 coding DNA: TGTGCCAGCTCAGACCGGGACTTCACCTACGAGCAGTACTTC.

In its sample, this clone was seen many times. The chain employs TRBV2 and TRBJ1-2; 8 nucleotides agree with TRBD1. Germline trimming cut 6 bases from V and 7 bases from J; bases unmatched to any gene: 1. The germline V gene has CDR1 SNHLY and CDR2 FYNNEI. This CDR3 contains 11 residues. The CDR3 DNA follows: TGTGCCAGCAGCAGGGGGCCTGGCTACACCTTC. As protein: CASSRGPGYTF.

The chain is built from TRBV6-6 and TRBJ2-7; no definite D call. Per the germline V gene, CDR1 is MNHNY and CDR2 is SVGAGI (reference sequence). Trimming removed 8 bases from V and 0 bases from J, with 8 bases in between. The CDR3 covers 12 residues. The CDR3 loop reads CASGASSYEQYF. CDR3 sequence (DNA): TGTGCCAGCGGAGCTAGCTCCTACGAGCAGTACTTC.

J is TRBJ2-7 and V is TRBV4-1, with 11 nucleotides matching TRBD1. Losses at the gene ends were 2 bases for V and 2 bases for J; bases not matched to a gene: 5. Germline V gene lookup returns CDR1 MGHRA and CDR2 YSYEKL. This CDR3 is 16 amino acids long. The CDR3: CASSQPPGQGAYEQYF. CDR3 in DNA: TGCGCCAGCAGCCAACCCCCGGGACAGGGGGCCTACGAGCAGTACTTC.

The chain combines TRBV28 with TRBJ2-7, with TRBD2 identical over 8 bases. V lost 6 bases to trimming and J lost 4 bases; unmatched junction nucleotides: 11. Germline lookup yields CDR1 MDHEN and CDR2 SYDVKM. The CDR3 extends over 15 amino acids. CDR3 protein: CASSLLGGEKYEQYF. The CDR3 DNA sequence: TGTGCCAGCAGCCTCCTCGGGGGGGAGAAGTACGAGCAGTACTTC.

The CDR3 loop is CASSPFLAGETQYF. The CDR3 coding sequence is TGTGCCAGCTCACCATTTCTAGCGGGAGAGACCCAGTACTTC. The chain links TRBV18 to TRBJ2-5; TRBD2 aligns across 8 bases. With V trimmed by 2 bases and J by 4 bases, 3 bases remained unmatched. CDR1 is KGHSH, CDR2 LQKENI, per germline. The CDR3 contains 14 residues.

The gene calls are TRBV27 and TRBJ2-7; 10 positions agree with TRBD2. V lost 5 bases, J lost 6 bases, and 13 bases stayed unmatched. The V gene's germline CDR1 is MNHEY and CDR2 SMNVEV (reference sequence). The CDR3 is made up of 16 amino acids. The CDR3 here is CASSGTLAGDWFEQYF. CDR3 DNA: TGTGCCAGCAGTGGTACCCTAGCGGGAGACTGGTTCGAGCAGTACTTC.

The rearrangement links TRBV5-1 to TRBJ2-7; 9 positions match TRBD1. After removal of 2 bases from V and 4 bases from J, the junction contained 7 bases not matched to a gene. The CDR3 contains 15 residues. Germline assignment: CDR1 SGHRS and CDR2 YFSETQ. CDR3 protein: CASSFSGTGRYEQYF. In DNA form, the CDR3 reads TGCGCCAGCAGCTTTTCCGGGACAGGGAGGTACGAGCAGTACTTC.

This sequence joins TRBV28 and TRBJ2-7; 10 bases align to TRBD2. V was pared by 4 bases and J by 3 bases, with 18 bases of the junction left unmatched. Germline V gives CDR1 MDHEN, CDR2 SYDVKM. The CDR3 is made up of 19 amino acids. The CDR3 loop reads CASSSLEASGSKFGYEQYF. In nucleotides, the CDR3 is TGTGCCAGCAGTTCCCTCGAGGCTAGCGGGAGTAAGTTTGGCTACGAGCAGTACTTC.

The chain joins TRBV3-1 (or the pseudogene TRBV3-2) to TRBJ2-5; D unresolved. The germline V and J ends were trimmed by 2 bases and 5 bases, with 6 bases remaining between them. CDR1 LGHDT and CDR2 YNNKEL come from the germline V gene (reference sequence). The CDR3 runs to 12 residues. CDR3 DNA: TGTGCCAGCAGCCAAACCCGGGAGACCCAGTACTTC. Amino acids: CASSQTRETQYF.

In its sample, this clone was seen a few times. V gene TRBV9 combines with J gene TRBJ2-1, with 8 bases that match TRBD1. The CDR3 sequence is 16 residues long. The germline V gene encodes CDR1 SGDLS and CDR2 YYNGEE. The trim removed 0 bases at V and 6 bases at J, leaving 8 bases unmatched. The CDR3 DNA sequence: TGTGCCAGCAGCGTAGAGGGACAGGTGATCGGCAATGAGCAGTTCTTC. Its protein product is CASSVEGQVIGNEQFF.

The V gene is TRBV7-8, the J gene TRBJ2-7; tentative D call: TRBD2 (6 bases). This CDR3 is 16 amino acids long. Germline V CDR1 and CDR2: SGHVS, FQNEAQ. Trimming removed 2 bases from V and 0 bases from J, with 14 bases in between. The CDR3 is CASSLWAGRGSYEQYF. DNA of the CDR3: TGTGCCAGCAGCTTATGGGCGGGAAGGGGCTCCTACGAGCAGTACTTC.

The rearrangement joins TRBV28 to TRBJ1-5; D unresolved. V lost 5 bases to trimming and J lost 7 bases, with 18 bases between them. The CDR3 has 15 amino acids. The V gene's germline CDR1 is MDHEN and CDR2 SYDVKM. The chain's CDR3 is CASSKPTEPSQPQHF. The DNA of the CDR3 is TGTGCCAGCAGTAAACCCACAGAACCAAGCCAGCCCCAGCATTTT.

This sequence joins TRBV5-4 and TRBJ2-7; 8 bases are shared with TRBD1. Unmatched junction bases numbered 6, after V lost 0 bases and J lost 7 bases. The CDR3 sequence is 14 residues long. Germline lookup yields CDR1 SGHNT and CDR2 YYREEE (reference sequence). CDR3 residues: CASSLGDRRREQYF. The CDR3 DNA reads TGTGCCAGCAGCTTGGGGGACAGGAGGAGGGAGCAGTACTTC.

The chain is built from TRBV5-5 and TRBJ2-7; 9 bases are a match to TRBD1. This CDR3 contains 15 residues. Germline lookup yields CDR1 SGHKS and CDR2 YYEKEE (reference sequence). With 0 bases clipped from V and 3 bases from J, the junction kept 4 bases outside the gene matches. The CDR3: CASSLATGGGYEQYF. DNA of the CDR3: TGTGCCAGCAGCTTGGCCACAGGGGGCGGCTACGAGCAGTACTTC.

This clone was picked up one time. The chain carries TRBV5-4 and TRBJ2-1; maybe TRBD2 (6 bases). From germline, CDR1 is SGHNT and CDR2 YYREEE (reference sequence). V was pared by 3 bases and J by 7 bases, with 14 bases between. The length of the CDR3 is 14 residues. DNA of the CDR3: TGTGCCAGCAGCTCGCAGGGAGGCGTGAATGAGCAGTTCTTC. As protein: CASSSQGGVNEQFF.

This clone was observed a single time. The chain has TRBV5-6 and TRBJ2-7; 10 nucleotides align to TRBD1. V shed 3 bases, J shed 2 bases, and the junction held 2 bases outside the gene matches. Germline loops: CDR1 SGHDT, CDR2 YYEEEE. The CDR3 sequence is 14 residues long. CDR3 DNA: TGTGCCAGCAGCTATGGGACAGGGGCCTACGAGCAGTACTTC. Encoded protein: CASSYGTGAYEQYF.